What follows are 7 T cell receptor beta chains derived from one specimen sequenced in a study of blood T cell repertoires in COVID-19. Assay: immunoSEQ multiplex PCR; the TCRdb copy retains only in-frame clones and omits some. The top ten hold 9% to 10% of the sample, which has roughly 38,000 clones, 80% to 90% seen once. Sequencing input: peripheral blood. The origin of the receptors is a man aged 60 to 75 in a cohort sampled during active COVID-19.

The chain has TRBV7-2 and TRBJ2-7; 7 positions match TRBD2. Germline trimming cut 6 bases from V and 3 bases from J; bases unmatched to any gene: 11. The CDR3 length is 15 residues. Germline V gene data show CDR1 as SGHTA and CDR2 as FQGNSA. The CDR3 DNA follows: TGTGCCAGCAGGGACGGCGGGAGTAATCTCTACGAGCAGTACTTC. This sequence encodes CASRDGGSNLYEQYF.

The chain recombines TRBV19 with TRBJ2-1; the match to TRBD2 covers 8 bases. Germline V gives CDR1 LNHDA, CDR2 SQIVND (reference sequence). The length of the CDR3 is 16 residues. V gave up 5 bases and J gave up 0 bases; unmatched junction bases: 6. CDR3 amino acids: CASSPPGTSSYNEQFF. In DNA form, the CDR3 reads TGTGCCAGTAGTCCGCCCGGGACTAGCTCCTACAATGAGCAGTTCTTC. Supplemented by reference TRBV19 and TRBJ2-1, the full variable domain reads DGGITQSPKYLFRKEGQNVTLSCEQNLNHDAMYWYRQDPGQGLRLIYYSQIVNDFQKGDIAEGYSVSREKKESFPLTVTSAQKNPTAFYLCASSPPGTSSYNEQFFGPGTRLTVL.

The J gene is TRBJ2-1, the V gene TRBV18; D is uncertain. The V end lost 2 bases, the J end lost 0 bases, and 8 bases lay between the germline ends. CDR3 length equals 15 residues. Germline values: CDR1 KGHSH, CDR2 LQKENI. As DNA, the CDR3 is TGTGCCAGCTCACCAGTCAGTGGCTCCTACAATGAGCAGTTCTTC. This sequence encodes CASSPVSGSYNEQFF.

The chain uses TRBV4-3 and TRBJ1-4; the match to TRBD1 covers 8 bases. V was clipped by 4 bases and J by 8 bases; unmatched bases: 15. The CDR3 runs 17 residues. The germline V gene has CDR1 LGHNA and CDR2 YSLEER. CDR3 sequence (DNA): TGCGCCAGCAGCCTCGAGGAGGGGACAGGAGGATTCGAAAAACTGTTTTTT. Encoded protein: CASSLEEGTGGFEKLFF.

V gene TRBV6-4 combines with J gene TRBJ2-3, with 9 bases identical to TRBD1. Germline trimming cut 4 bases from V and 1 base from J; bases unmatched to any gene: 0. The CDR3 is 14 amino acids. Germline assignment: CDR1 MRHNA and CDR2 SNTAGT. The CDR3: CASSGTGGTDTQYF. The CDR3 coding sequence is TGTGCCAGCAGTGGGACAGGGGGCACAGATACGCAGTATTTT.

This clone appeared a few times. The J gene is TRBJ1-3, the V gene TRBV4-2; D not certain. The germline CDR1 and CDR2 sequences are LGHNA and YNFKEQ. Trimming stripped 0 bases from V and 0 bases from J, with 9 bases between. The CDR3 sequence is 16 residues long. CDR3 amino acids: CASSQEESRSGNTIYF. Here the CDR3 DNA reads TGTGCCAGCAGCCAAGAGGAGAGCCGCTCTGGAAACACCATATATTTT.

The J gene is TRBJ2-7, the V gene TRBV19, with D possibly TRBD2 on 5 matching bases. This CDR3 has 16 residues. Per germline, CDR1 LNHDA and CDR2 SQIVND (reference sequence). Trimming took off 4 bases at V and 0 bases at J, with 16 bases between the two ends. The CDR3 reads CASSRGPGMGSYEQYF. The CDR3 region has the DNA TGTGCCAGTAGTAGAGGGCCGGGAATGGGCTCCTACGAGCAGTACTTC.